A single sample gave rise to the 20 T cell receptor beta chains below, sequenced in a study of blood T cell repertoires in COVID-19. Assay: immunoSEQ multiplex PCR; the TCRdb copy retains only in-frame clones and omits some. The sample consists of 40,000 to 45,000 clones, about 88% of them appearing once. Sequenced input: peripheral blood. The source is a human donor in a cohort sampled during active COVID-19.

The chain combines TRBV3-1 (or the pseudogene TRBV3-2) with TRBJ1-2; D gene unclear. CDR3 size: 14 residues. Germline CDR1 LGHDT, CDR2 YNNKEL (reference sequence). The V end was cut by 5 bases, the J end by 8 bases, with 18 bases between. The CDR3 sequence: CASSSPGSGKGYTF. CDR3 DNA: TGTGCCAGCAGCTCCCCGGGGAGTGGAAAAGGCTACACCTTC.

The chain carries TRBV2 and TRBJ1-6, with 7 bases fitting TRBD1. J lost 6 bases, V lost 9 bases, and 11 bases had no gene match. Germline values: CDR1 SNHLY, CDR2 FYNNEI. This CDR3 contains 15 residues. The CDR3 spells CASTRDSLSNSPLHF. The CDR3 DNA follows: TGTGCCAGTACTCGGGACAGCCTGAGTAATTCACCCCTCCACTTT.

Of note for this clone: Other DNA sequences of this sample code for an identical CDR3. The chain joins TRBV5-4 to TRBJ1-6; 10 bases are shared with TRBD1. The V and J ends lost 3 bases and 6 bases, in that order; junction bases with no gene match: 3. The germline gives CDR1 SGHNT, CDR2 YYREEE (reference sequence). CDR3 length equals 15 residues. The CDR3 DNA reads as TGTGCCAGCAGCTCAGGACAGGGGGGTAATTCACCCCTCCACTTT. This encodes CASSSGQGGNSPLHF.

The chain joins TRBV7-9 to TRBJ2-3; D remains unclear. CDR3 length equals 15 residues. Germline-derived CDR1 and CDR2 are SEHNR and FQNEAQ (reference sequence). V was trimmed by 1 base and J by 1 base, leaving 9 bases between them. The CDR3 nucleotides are TGTGCCAGCAGCTTAGTCTTGGCGGGCACAGATACGCAGTATTTT. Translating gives CASSLVLAGTDTQYF.

The CDR3 here is CASSPGGGTGELFF. The CDR3 nucleotides are TGTGCCAGCAGCCCCGGGGGAGGCACCGGGGAGCTGTTTTTT. This rearrangement joins TRBV6-5 to TRBJ2-2; maybe TRBD2 (6 bases). Germline CDR1 is MNHEY and CDR2 is SVGAGI. The length of the CDR3 is 14 residues. V was clipped by 6 bases and J by 4 bases, with 12 bases between them.

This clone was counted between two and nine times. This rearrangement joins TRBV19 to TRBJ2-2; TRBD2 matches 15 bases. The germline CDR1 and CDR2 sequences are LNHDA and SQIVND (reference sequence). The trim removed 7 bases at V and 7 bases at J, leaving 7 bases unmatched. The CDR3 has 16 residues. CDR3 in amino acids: CASNGLAGGPDGELFF. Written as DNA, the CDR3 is TGTGCCAGTAATGGACTAGCGGGGGGGCCGGACGGGGAGCTGTTTTTT.

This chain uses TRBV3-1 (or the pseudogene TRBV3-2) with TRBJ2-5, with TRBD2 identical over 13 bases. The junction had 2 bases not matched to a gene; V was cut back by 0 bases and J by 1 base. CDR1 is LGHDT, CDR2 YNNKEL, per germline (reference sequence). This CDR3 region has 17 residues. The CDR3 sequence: CASSQEGTSGAQETQYF. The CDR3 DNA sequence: TGTGCCAGCAGCCAAGAAGGGACTAGCGGGGCCCAAGAGACCCAGTACTTC.

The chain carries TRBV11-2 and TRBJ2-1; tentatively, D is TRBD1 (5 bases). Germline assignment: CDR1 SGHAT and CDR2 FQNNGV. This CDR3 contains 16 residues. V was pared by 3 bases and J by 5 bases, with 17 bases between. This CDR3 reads CASSFLVSDSNNEQFF. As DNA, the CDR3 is TGTGCCAGCAGCTTCTTGGTAAGTGACAGCAACAATGAGCAGTTCTTC.

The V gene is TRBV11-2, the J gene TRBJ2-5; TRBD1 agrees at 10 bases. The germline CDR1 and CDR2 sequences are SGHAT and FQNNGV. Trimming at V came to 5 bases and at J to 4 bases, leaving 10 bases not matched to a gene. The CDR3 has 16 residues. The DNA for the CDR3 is TGTGCCAGCAGCGCGCGGGGGGACAGGGGAATAGAGACCCAGTACTTC. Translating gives CASSARGDRGIETQYF.

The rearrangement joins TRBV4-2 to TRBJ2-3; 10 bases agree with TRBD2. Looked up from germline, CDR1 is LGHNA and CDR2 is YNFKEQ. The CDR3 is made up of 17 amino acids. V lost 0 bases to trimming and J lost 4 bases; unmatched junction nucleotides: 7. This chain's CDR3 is CASSQETASGGADTQYF. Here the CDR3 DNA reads TGTGCCAGCAGCCAAGAAACGGCTAGCGGGGGAGCAGATACGCAGTATTTT.

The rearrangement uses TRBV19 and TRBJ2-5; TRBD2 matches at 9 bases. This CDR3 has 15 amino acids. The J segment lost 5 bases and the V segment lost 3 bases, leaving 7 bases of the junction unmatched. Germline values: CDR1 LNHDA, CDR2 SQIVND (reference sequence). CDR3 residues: CASSISGGRRETQYF. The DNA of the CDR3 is TGTGCCAGTAGTATCAGCGGGGGGCGCCGGGAGACCCAGTACTTC. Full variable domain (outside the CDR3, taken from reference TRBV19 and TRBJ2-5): DGGITQSPKYLFRKEGQNVTLSCEQNLNHDAMYWYRQDPGQGLRLIYYSQIVNDFQKGDIAEGYSVSREKKESFPLTVTSAQKNPTAFYLCASSISGGRRETQYFGPGTRLLVL.

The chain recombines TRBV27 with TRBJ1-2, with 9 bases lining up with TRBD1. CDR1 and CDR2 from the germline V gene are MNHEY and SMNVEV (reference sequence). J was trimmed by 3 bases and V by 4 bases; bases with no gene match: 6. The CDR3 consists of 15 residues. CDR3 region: CASSSDRGHYYGYTF. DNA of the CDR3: TGTGCCAGCAGTTCGGACAGGGGACATTACTATGGCTACACCTTC.

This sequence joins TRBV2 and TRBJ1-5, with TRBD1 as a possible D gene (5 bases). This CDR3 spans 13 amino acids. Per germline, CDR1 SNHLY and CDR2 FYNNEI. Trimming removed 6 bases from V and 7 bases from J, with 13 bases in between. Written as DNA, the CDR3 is TGTGCCAGCAGAAGGCAGGGTGGCCAGCCCCAGCATTTT. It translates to CASRRQGGQPQHF.

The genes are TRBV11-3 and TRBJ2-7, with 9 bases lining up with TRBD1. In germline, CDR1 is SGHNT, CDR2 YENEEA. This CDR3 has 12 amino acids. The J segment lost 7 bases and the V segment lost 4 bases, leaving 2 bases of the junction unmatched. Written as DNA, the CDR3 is TGTGCCAGCAGCTGGGACAGGGAGGAGCAGTACTTC. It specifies CASSWDREEQYF.

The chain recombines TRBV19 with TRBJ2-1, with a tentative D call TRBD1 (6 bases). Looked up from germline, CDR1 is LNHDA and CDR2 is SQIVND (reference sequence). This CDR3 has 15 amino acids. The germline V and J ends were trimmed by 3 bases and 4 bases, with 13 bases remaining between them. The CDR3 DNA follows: TGTGCCAGTAGTATGGGGGCAGGACCATACAATGAGCAGTTCTTC. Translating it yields CASSMGAGPYNEQFF.

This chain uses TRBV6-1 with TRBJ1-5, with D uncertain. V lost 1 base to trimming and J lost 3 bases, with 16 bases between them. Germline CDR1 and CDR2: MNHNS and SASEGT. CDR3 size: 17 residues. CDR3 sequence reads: CASSEGKGAWVNQPQHF. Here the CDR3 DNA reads TGTGCCAGCAGTGAAGGGAAGGGAGCTTGGGTCAATCAGCCCCAGCATTTT.

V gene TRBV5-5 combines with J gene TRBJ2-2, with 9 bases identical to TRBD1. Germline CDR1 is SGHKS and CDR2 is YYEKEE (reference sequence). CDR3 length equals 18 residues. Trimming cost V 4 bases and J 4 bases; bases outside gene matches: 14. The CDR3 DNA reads TGTGCCAGCAGCCCCGGGACAGGGAGTCGTATGGTCACCGGGGAGCTGTTTTTT. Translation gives CASSPGTGSRMVTGELFF.

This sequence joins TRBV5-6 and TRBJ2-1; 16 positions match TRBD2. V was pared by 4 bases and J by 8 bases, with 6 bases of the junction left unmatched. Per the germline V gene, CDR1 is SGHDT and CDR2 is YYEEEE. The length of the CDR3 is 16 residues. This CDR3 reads CASSPGLAGGLDEQFF. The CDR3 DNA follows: TGTGCCAGCAGCCCGGGACTAGCGGGGGGGTTGGATGAGCAGTTCTTC.

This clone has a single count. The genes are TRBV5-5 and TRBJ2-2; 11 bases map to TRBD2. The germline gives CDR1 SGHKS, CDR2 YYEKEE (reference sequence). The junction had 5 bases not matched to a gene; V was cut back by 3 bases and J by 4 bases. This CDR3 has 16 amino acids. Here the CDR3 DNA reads TGTGCCAGCAGCTCCCGACTAGCGGGGCCCACCGGGGAGCTGTTTTTT. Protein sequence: CASSSRLAGPTGELFF.

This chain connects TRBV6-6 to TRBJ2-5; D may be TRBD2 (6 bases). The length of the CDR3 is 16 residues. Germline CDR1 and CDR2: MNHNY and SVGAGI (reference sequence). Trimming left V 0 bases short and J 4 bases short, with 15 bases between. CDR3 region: CASSYSRGSSVETQYF. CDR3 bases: TGTGCCAGCAGTTACTCCCGGGGGAGCTCGGTAGAGACCCAGTACTTC.